This passage covers 30 T cell receptor beta chains from one sample sequenced in a study of memory CD4+ T cells and cytomegalovirus serostatus. Profiling relied on immunoSEQ multiplex PCR, and the TCRdb table lists in-frame clones only, not all of them. The sample yields about 50,000 clones, 82% seen once. The sort gate was single viable CD3+CD4+CD8-CD45RO+ cells for memory CD4+ T cells. Sample: memory CD4+ T cells from blood. The receptors were gathered from an adult in good health and CMV-seronegative.

J is TRBJ2-1 and V is TRBV19; TRBD2 matches at 9 bases. Germline CDR1 and CDR2: LNHDA and SQIVND (reference sequence). Germline trimming cut 7 bases from V and 3 bases from J; bases unmatched to any gene: 10. The CDR3 covers 16 residues. The CDR3 DNA reads TGTGCCAGTACCGCAGCGGCGGGGGGGTTCTACAATGAGCAGTTCTTC. It translates to CASTAAAGGFYNEQFF.

This clone was observed a handful of times. V is TRBV5-1 and J is TRBJ2-7, with 9 nucleotides matching TRBD1. The CDR3 extends over 15 amino acids. Germline trimming cut 1 base from V and 4 bases from J; bases unmatched to any gene: 6. Germline CDR1 SGHRS, CDR2 YFSETQ. Written as DNA, the CDR3 is TGCGCCAGCAGCTTGAACACAGGGGGCATATACGAGCAGTACTTC. Its protein product is CASSLNTGGIYEQYF.

This sequence joins TRBV7-3 and TRBJ2-3; D not resolved. CDR1 is SGHTA and CDR2 is FQGTGA in the germline V gene. V was trimmed by 2 bases and J by 2 bases, leaving 8 bases between them. The CDR3 is 14 residues long. The CDR3 DNA is TGTGCCAGCAGCTTAGCACAAATCACAGATACGCAGTATTTT. Translating gives CASSLAQITDTQYF.

This chain connects TRBV27 to TRBJ1-1, with 9 bases matching TRBD1. Germline V CDR1 and CDR2: MNHEY, SMNVEV (reference sequence). The CDR3 runs 16 residues. Germline trimming cut 2 bases from V and 0 bases from J; bases unmatched to any gene: 4. CDR3 region: CASSLGQGSMNTEAFF. The CDR3 coding sequence is TGTGCCAGCAGTTTAGGACAGGGGTCTATGAACACTGAAGCTTTCTTT.

The CDR3 DNA sequence: TGTGCCAGCAGCTTAAGTTTGGGTCAGCCCCAGCATTTT. This sequence encodes CASSLSLGQPQHF. The chain joins TRBV7-9 to TRBJ1-5; no definite D call. Germline V CDR1 and CDR2: SEHNR, FQNEAQ (reference sequence). Trimming removed 2 bases at V and 6 bases at J, with 8 bases between. CDR3 length: 13 amino acids.

The genes are TRBV5-1 and TRBJ1-2; 9 bases align to TRBD1. CDR1 SGHRS and CDR2 YFSETQ come from the germline V gene. This CDR3 contains 15 residues. Trimming at V came to 4 bases and at J to 1 base, leaving 5 bases not matched to a gene. In DNA, the CDR3 is TGCGCCAGCAGCCCTGGGACAGGGAGTAACTATGGCTACACCTTC. This sequence encodes CASSPGTGSNYGYTF.

The count of this clone is one. V and J are TRBV6-5 and TRBJ2-5; weak D call: TRBD2 (6 bases). The CDR3 length is 15 residues. From germline, CDR1 is MNHEY and CDR2 SVGAGI. V was pared by 1 base and J by 3 bases, with 12 bases between. This CDR3 is CASSYLPSGEETQYF. The CDR3 bases are TGTGCCAGCAGTTACTTGCCCTCGGGAGAAGAGACCCAGTACTTC.

The chain employs TRBV19 and TRBJ1-3; unclear D gene. Trimming stripped 6 bases from V and 0 bases from J, with 9 bases between. The CDR3 consists of 14 residues. CDR1 is LNHDA and CDR2 is SQIVND in the germline V gene (reference sequence). In DNA form, the CDR3 reads TGTGCCAGTAGGGTTCGGATCTCTGGAAACACCATATATTTT. Translated: CASRVRISGNTIYF.

This clone was recorded only once. The V and J genes are TRBV6-5 and TRBJ1-1; the D is unclear. V lost 0 bases and J 4 bases, leaving 15 bases between the germline ends. The germline V gene has CDR1 MNHEY and CDR2 SVGAGI. This CDR3 has 16 residues. The CDR3 region is CASSYSKLLGGTEAFF. The CDR3 DNA follows: TGTGCCAGCAGTTACTCGAAATTACTGGGCGGCACTGAAGCTTTCTTT.

The chain carries TRBV9 and TRBJ1-2, with TRBD1 matching over 7 bases. The CDR3 has 13 residues. Germline V gene data show CDR1 as SGDLS and CDR2 as YYNGEE. V gave up 4 bases and J gave up 8 bases; unmatched junction bases: 8. CDR3 amino acids: CASSYIQGGGYTF. CDR3 coding DNA: TGTGCCAGCAGCTATATTCAGGGGGGCGGCTACACCTTC.

The chain links TRBV4-2 to TRBJ2-7, with D maybe TRBD1 (5 bases). The CDR3 sequence is 18 residues long. V was shortened by 0 bases and J by 2 bases, with 20 bases between the two germline ends. Germline CDR1 LGHNA, CDR2 YNFKEQ. The CDR3: CASSQDLKGHTTTYEQYF. As DNA, the CDR3 is TGTGCCAGCAGCCAAGATCTTAAAGGACACACCACCACCTACGAGCAGTACTTC.

The chain uses TRBV28 and TRBJ1-4, with a possible D match to TRBD1 (6 bases). The V end was cut by 9 bases, the J end by 7 bases, with 18 bases between. The V gene's germline CDR1 is MDHEN and CDR2 SYDVKM. The CDR3 consists of 14 residues. In DNA form, the CDR3 reads TGTGCCAGTAAAGGAAGGGGGTTATTTGAAAAACTGTTTTTT. Protein product: CASKGRGLFEKLFF.

The chain is built from TRBV19 and TRBJ1-1, with D maybe TRBD1 (6 bases). This CDR3 is 14 amino acids long. Germline V gives CDR1 LNHDA, CDR2 SQIVND (reference sequence). With 1 base removed from V and 1 base from J, the gap between germline ends came to 7 bases. The CDR3 loop is CASSIGDTNTEAFF. DNA for the CDR3: TGTGCCAGTAGTATAGGGGACACGAACACTGAAGCTTTCTTT. Full variable domain (outside the CDR3, taken from reference TRBV19 and TRBJ1-1): DGGITQSPKYLFRKEGQNVTLSCEQNLNHDAMYWYRQDPGQGLRLIYYSQIVNDFQKGDIAEGYSVSREKKESFPLTVTSAQKNPTAFYLCASSIGDTNTEAFFGQGTRLTVV.

J is TRBJ2-2 and V is TRBV11-2; D is uncertain. Germline CDR1 reads SGHAT; CDR2 reads FQNNGV. This CDR3 has 19 amino acids. Trimming pared 4 bases from V and 0 bases from J, leaving 21 bases between. As DNA, the CDR3 is TGTGCCAGCAGCTCCCGCTCGGGCAGGAGAGCCACGAACACCGGGGAGCTGTTTTTT. This codes for CASSSRSGRRATNTGELFF.

This clone was seen just once. This chain connects TRBV7-2 to TRBJ1-2; the D is unclear. CDR1 and CDR2 (germline): SGHTA, FQGNSA. This CDR3 has 14 amino acids. V was trimmed by 2 bases and J by 7 bases, leaving 14 bases between them. CDR3 region: CASSLSVSQSGYTF. CDR3 bases: TGTGCCAGCAGCTTATCTGTGTCACAATCTGGCTACACCTTC.

The chain has TRBV14 and TRBJ1-2; TRBD1 matches at 7 bases. The CDR3 totals 17 residues. The J segment lost 4 bases and the V segment lost 0 bases, leaving 11 bases of the junction unmatched. Per the germline V gene, CDR1 is SGHDN and CDR2 is FVKESK. Here the CDR3 reads CASSQEGNRGITYGYTF. The CDR3 nucleotides read TGTGCCAGCAGCCAAGAGGGGAACAGGGGAATAACCTATGGCTACACCTTC.

V usage is TRBV29-1 and J usage is TRBJ2-6, with D perhaps TRBD2 (6 bases). The CDR3 sequence is 15 residues long. The V gene's germline CDR1 is SQVTM and CDR2 ANQGSEA. Between the trimmed V and J ends, which lost 4 bases and 0 bases, there was a span of 10 bases. In DNA, the CDR3 is TGCAGCGTTGTCGTCGGGGGCTCTGGGGCCAACGTCCTGACTTTC. This translates into CSVVVGGSGANVLTF.

The V call is TRBV5-5, the J call TRBJ2-7, with 11 nucleotides matching TRBD1. This CDR3 contains 13 residues. Germline loops: CDR1 SGHKS, CDR2 YYEKEE (reference sequence). V lost 9 bases, J lost 9 bases, and 11 bases stayed unmatched. CDR3 sequence: CATRTGGVLVQYF. CDR3 coding DNA: TGTGCCACCAGGACAGGGGGCGTTTTGGTGCAGTACTTC.

The V gene is TRBV6-1, the J gene TRBJ2-7; a weak D match, TRBD1 (5 bases). The length of the CDR3 is 14 residues. Germline CDR1 is MNHNS and CDR2 is SASEGT. V was clipped by 5 bases and J by 3 bases, with 14 bases between them. CDR3 in amino acids: CASSQGTLNYEQYF. The CDR3 bases are TGTGCCAGCAGTCAGGGTACCCTCAACTACGAGCAGTACTTC.

This clone was detected only a few times. V gene TRBV15 combines with J gene TRBJ1-1; 8 nucleotides match TRBD1. The CDR3 covers 17 residues. The germline V gene encodes CDR1 LNHNV and CDR2 YYDKDF (reference sequence). The junction had 11 bases not matched to a gene; V was cut back by 0 bases and J by 5 bases. The CDR3 bases are TGTGCCACCAGCAGAGATGCCCCACGGACAGGGAGGACTGAAGCTTTCTTT. Its protein product is CATSRDAPRTGRTEAFF.

CDR3 coding DNA: TGTGCCTGGAGTGTAAATGCAGATACGCAGTATTTT. As protein: CAWSVNADTQYF. This rearrangement joins TRBV30 to TRBJ2-3, with no clear D. V gave up 0 bases and J gave up 4 bases, with 5 bases separating them. Germline CDR1 reads GTSNPN; CDR2 reads SVGIG (reference sequence). This CDR3 contains 12 residues.

In DNA, the CDR3 is TGTGCCATCGATTCTAACTATGGCTACACCTTC. Encoded protein: CAIDSNYGYTF. This chain joins TRBV10-3 and TRBJ1-2; no reliable D call. The ends were cut back, 8 bases at V and 0 bases at J, with 4 bases in the middle. There are 11 residues in the CDR3. Germline CDR1 is ENHRY and CDR2 is SYGVKD.

The rearrangement uses TRBV18 and TRBJ2-3; D gene uncertain. The CDR3 contains 14 residues. Trimming took 0 bases from V and 6 from J, leaving 10 bases between them. Germline V gene sequence: CDR1 KGHSH, CDR2 LQKENI. The CDR3: CASSPPAQVDTQYF. In nucleotides, the CDR3 is TGTGCCAGCTCACCACCTGCCCAGGTGGATACGCAGTATTTT.

In its sample, this clone was seen a few times. The sample carries other DNA sequences with the same CDR3. V gene TRBV25-1 combines with J gene TRBJ2-2; tentatively, D is TRBD2 (5 bases). The V end lost 6 bases, the J end lost 5 bases, and 7 bases lay between the germline ends. Germline CDR1 is MGHDK and CDR2 is SYGVNS. This CDR3 comprises 12 residues. The CDR3 region has the DNA TGTGCCAGCAGCAGAGGGACCGGGGAGCTGTTTTTT. Translated: CASSRGTGELFF.

V is TRBV7-2 and J is TRBJ2-7; D gene uncertain. Germline V gene data show CDR1 as SGHTA and CDR2 as FQGNSA. The CDR3 has 12 residues. V was clipped by 5 bases and J by 5 bases, with 10 bases between them. The DNA of the CDR3 is TGTGCCAGCAGCCTGGCACGTAACGAGCAGTACTTC. Protein product: CASSLARNEQYF.

V and J are TRBV7-8 and TRBJ2-7; 8 bases are a match to TRBD1. V lost 1 base, J lost 2 bases, and 7 bases stayed unmatched. CDR1 and CDR2 from the germline V gene are SGHVS and FQNEAQ. This CDR3 contains 16 residues. The CDR3 loop reads CASSLEPGTGTYEQYF. In DNA, the CDR3 is TGTGCCAGCAGCTTAGAGCCCGGGACAGGAACCTACGAGCAGTACTTC.

The rearrangement joins TRBV7-9 to TRBJ2-2; 9 bases match TRBD1. The CDR3 sequence is 16 residues long. From germline, CDR1 is SEHNR and CDR2 FQNEAQ (reference sequence). Trimming removed 5 bases from V and 5 bases from J; junction bases left unmatched: 9. The CDR3 reads CASSAPGDRVTGELFF. Here the CDR3 DNA reads TGTGCCAGCAGCGCGCCCGGGGACAGGGTAACCGGGGAGCTGTTTTTT.

This clone appeared a single time. The J gene is TRBJ2-5, the V gene TRBV7-7, with TRBD1 matching 8 bases. The CDR3 covers 13 residues. Per the germline V gene, CDR1 is SSHAT and CDR2 is FNYEAQ (reference sequence). Trimming at V came to 6 bases and at J to 4 bases, leaving 4 bases not matched to a gene. CDR3 sequence (DNA): TGTGCCAGCAGGTCAACAGGGGGAGAGACCCAGTACTTC. Its translation: CASRSTGGETQYF.

This chain links TRBV7-9 with TRBJ2-5; 7 bases are a match to TRBD2. The CDR3 consists of 13 residues. Trimming cost V 3 bases and J 4 bases; bases outside gene matches: 2. Germline assignment: CDR1 SEHNR and CDR2 FQNEAQ (reference sequence). The CDR3 loop is CASSFGGRETQYF. CDR3 bases: TGTGCCAGCAGCTTCGGGGGGAGAGAGACCCAGTACTTC.

The chain couples TRBV18 to TRBJ1-4; D unresolved. V was clipped by 6 bases and J by 8 bases, with 22 bases between them. Germline values: CDR1 KGHSH, CDR2 LQKENI. The CDR3 spans 16 residues. The CDR3 loop reads CASSGSTYHWEEKLFF. The CDR3 DNA reads as TGTGCCAGCTCCGGGTCGACATATCATTGGGAGGAAAAACTGTTTTTT.